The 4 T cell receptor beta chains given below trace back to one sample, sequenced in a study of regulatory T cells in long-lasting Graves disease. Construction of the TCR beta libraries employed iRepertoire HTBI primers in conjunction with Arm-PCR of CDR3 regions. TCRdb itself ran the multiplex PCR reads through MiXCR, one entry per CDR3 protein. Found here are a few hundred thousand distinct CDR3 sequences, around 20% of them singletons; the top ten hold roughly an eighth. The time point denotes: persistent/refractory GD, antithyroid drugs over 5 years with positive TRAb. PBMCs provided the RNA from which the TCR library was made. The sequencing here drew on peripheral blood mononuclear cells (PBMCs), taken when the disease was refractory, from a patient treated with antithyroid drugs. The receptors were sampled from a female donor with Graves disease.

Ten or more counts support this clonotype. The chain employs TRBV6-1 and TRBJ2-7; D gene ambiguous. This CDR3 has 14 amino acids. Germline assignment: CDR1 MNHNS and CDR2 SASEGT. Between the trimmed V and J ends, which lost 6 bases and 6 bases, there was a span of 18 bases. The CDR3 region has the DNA TGTGCCAGCAGGGATTGGACCGGCCGTAGCGAGCAGTACTTC. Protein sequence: CASRDWTGRSEQYF.

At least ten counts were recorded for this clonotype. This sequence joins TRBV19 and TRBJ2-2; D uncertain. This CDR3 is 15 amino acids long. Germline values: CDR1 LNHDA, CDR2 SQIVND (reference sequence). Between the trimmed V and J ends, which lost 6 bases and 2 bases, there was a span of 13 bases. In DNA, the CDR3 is TGTGCCAGTAGCCTCCAGCACGTAAACACCGGGGAGCTGTTTTTT. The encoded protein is CASSLQHVNTGELFF.

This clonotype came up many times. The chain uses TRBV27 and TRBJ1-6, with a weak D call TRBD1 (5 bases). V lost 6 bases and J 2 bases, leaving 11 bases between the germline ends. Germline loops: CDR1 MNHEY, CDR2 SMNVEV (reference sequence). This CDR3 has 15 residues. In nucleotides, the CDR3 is TGTGCCAGCAGCACCGGGGGGGCCTATAATTCACCCCTCCACTTT. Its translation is CASSTGGAYNSPLHF.

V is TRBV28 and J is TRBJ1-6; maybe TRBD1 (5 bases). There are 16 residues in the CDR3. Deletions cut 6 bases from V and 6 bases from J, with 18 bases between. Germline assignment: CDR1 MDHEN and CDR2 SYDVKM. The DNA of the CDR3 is TGTGCCAGCAGGCCCGCCCAGGGCCTCCTTAATTCACCCCTCCACTTT. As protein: CASRPAQGLLNSPLHF.